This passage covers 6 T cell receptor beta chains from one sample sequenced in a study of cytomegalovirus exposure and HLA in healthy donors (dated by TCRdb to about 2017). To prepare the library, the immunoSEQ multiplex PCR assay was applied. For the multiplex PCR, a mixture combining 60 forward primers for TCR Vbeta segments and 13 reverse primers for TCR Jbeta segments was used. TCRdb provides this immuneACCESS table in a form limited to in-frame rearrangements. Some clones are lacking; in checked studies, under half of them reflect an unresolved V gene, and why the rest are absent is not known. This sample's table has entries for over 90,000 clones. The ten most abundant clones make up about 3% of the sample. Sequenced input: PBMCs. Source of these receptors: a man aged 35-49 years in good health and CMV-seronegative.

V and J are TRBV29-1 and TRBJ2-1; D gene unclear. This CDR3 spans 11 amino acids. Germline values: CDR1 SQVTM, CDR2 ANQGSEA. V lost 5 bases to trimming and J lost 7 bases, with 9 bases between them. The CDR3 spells CSVSRTNEQFF. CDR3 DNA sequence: TGCAGCGTTTCAAGAACTAATGAGCAGTTCTTC.

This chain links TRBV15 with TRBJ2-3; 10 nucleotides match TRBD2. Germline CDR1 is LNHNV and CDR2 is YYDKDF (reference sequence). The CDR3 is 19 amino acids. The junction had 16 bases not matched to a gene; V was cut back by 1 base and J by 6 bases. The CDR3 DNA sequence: TGTGCCACCAGCAGAGGGTTGGCTAGCGGGAGTCACTTGGGTGATACGCAGTATTTT. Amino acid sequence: CATSRGLASGSHLGDTQYF.

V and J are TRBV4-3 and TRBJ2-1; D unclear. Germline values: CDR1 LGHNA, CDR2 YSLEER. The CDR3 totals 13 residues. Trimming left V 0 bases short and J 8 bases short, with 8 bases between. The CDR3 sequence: CASSQDKPHEQFF. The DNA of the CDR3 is TGCGCCAGCAGCCAAGATAAGCCCCATGAGCAGTTCTTC.

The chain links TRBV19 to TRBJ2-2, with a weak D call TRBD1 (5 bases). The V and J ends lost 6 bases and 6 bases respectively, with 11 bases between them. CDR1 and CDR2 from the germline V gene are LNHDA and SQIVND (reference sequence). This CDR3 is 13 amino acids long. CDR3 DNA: TGTGCCAGTAGGCCTCAGGGATCCGGGGAGCTGTTTTTT. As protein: CASRPQGSGELFF.

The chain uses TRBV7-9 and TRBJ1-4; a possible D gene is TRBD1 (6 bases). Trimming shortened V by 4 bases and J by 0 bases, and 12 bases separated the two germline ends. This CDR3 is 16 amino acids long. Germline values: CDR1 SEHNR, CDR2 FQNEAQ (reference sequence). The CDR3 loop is CASSSNRDPTNEKLFF. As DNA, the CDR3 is TGTGCCAGCAGCTCTAACAGGGACCCAACTAATGAAAAACTGTTTTTT. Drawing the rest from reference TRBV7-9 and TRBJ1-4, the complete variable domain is DTGVSQNPRHKITKRGQNVTFRCDPISEHNRLYWYRQTLGQGPEFLTYFQNEAQLEKSRLLSDRFSAERPKGSFSTLEIQRTEQGDSAMYLCASSSNRDPTNEKLFFGSGTQLSVL.

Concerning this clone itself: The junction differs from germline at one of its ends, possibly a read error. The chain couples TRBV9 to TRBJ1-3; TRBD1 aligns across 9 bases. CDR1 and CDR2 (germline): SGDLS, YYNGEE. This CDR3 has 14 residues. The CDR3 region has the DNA TGTACCAGCAGCACGGGACAGGGTGGAAACACCATATATTTT. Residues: CTSSTGQGGNTIYF. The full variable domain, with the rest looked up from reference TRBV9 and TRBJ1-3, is DSGVTQTPKHLITATGQRVTLRCSPRSGDLSVYWYQQSLDQGLQFLIQYYNGEERAKGNILERFSAQQFPDLHSELNLSSLELGDSALYFCTSSTGQGGNTIYFGEGSWLTVV.